The 27 T cell receptor beta chains given below trace back to one sample, sequenced in a study of T cell responses to AZD1222 COVID-19 vaccine. Libraries were prepared by immunoSEQ multiplex PCR; TCRdb keeps only in-frame clonotypes and omits some of them. This sample has about 120,000 clones, with 80% to 90% found just once. This specimen was peripheral blood, taken on day 0 of AZD1222 vaccination. The receptor set was obtained from an adult in good health.

This rearrangement joins TRBV5-1 to TRBJ1-2; D is ambiguous. This CDR3 has 13 residues. The V gene's germline CDR1 is SGHRS and CDR2 YFSETQ. Trimming took off 0 bases at V and 4 bases at J, with 7 bases between the two ends. The CDR3 DNA is TGCGCCAGCAGCTTGGGACAAACCTATGGCTACACCTTC. Translated, it gives CASSLGQTYGYTF. Variable domain in full (rest from reference TRBV5-1 and TRBJ1-2): KAGVTQTPRYLIKTRGQQVTLSCSPISGHRSVSWYQQTPGQGLQFLFEYFSETQRNKGNFPGRFSGRQFSNSRSEMNVSTLELGDSALYLCASSLGQTYGYTFGSGTRLTVV.

V and J are TRBV18 and TRBJ2-3; D gene ambiguous. The CDR3 is made up of 12 amino acids. Trimming took off 5 bases at V and 0 bases at J, with 3 bases between the two ends. Germline V CDR1 and CDR2: KGHSH, LQKENI. The CDR3 protein is CASSTSTDTQYF. As DNA, the CDR3 is TGTGCCAGCTCAACTAGCACAGATACGCAGTATTTT.

The sample holds many counts of this clone. The chain uses TRBV6-5 and TRBJ2-7, with TRBD2 matching over 9 bases. V was clipped by 7 bases and J by 5 bases; unmatched bases: 3. Germline CDR1 and CDR2: MNHEY and SVGAGI. This CDR3 is built from 12 residues. The DNA for the CDR3 is TGTGCCAGCAAGGCTAGCGGGAACGAGCAGTACTTC. Translating it yields CASKASGNEQYF.

The chain is built from TRBV19 and TRBJ1-5; 8 positions match TRBD1. CDR3 length: 14 amino acids. Unmatched junction bases numbered 8, after V lost 7 bases and J lost 6 bases. Per germline, CDR1 LNHDA and CDR2 SQIVND (reference sequence). The CDR3 DNA follows: TGTGCCAGTAAGTTAGGGCAGGGGGCTCAGCCCCAGCATTTT. This codes for CASKLGQGAQPQHF.

The chain has TRBV7-6 and TRBJ2-3; D unresolved. The ends were cut back, 0 bases at V and 4 bases at J, with 14 bases in the middle. This CDR3 comprises 16 residues. Per germline, CDR1 SGHVS and CDR2 FNYEAQ. CDR3 sequence (DNA): TGTGCCAGCAGCTTAGCGCCGGCTAATGGGGCAGATACGCAGTATTTT. Translation gives CASSLAPANGADTQYF.

The rearrangement joins TRBV7-2 to TRBJ1-5; a weak D match, TRBD1 (5 bases). The CDR3 totals 15 residues. V gave up 1 base and J gave up 3 bases, with 10 bases separating them. The germline V gene has CDR1 SGHTA and CDR2 FQGNSA. Written as DNA, the CDR3 is TGTGCCAGCAGCTTAGGGGGGTTTTACAATCAGCCCCAGCATTTT. Its protein product is CASSLGGFYNQPQHF. Full variable domain (remainder filled in from reference TRBV7-2 and TRBJ1-5): GAGVSQSPSNKVTEKGKDVELRCDPISGHTALYWYRQSLGQGLEFLIYFQGNSAPDKSGLPSDRFSAERTGGSVSTLTIQRTQQEDSAVYLCASSLGGFYNQPQHFGDGTRLSIL.

Details on this clone: The sample contains more than one DNA sequence encoding this CDR3. CDR3 loop: CASSLSYEQYF. The CDR3 DNA reads as TGTGCCAGCAGCTTAAGTTACGAGCAGTACTTC. The chain employs TRBV7-2 and TRBJ2-7, with no clear D. The CDR3 is 11 amino acids. The V end was cut by 2 bases, the J end by 4 bases, with 3 bases between. In germline, CDR1 is SGHTA, CDR2 FQGNSA.

The J gene is TRBJ2-7, the V gene TRBV28, with 14 bases aligning to TRBD2. Per germline, CDR1 MDHEN and CDR2 SYDVKM. V lost 5 bases, J lost 9 bases, and 9 bases stayed unmatched. The CDR3 runs 15 residues. The CDR3 is CASSPSGTSGSWQYF. CDR3 bases: TGTGCCAGCAGTCCCTCCGGGACTAGCGGGAGCTGGCAGTACTTC.

The chain links TRBV19 to TRBJ2-1; perhaps D is TRBD1 or TRBD2 (5 bases each). This CDR3 spans 15 amino acids. V lost 5 bases and J 4 bases, leaving 15 bases between the germline ends. Germline assignment: CDR1 LNHDA and CDR2 SQIVND (reference sequence). The CDR3 sequence is CASSPRDGNYNEQFF. CDR3 bases: TGTGCCAGTAGTCCCCGGGACGGCAATTACAATGAGCAGTTCTTC.

In nucleotides, the CDR3 is TGTGCCAGTAGTATTCTAGGGTCAGGGGGCGAGGAGACCCAGTACTTC. Translated, it gives CASSILGSGGEETQYF. This chain joins TRBV19 and TRBJ2-5; 8 positions match TRBD1. V shed 3 bases and J 5 bases; nucleotides not matched to a gene: 11. CDR3 length: 16 amino acids. Germline V gives CDR1 LNHDA, CDR2 SQIVND (reference sequence).

The gene calls are TRBV4-2 and TRBJ2-7; 9 bases are a match to TRBD2. Trimming took 2 bases from V and 5 from J; bases not matched to a gene: 4. The CDR3 loop spans 14 amino acids. Looked up from germline, CDR1 is LGHNA and CDR2 is YNFKEQ. The CDR3 protein is CASSQPGTSNEQYF. The CDR3 DNA follows: TGTGCCAGCAGCCAACCCGGGACTAGCAACGAGCAGTACTTC.

The V and J genes are TRBV5-4 and TRBJ1-6, with TRBD1 matching 7 bases. Trimming at V came to 3 bases and at J to 8 bases, leaving 5 bases not matched to a gene. The germline gives CDR1 SGHNT, CDR2 YYREEE (reference sequence). This CDR3 has 14 residues. CDR3 loop: CASSWDRGDSPLHF. CDR3 nucleotides: TGTGCCAGCAGCTGGGACAGAGGAGATTCACCCCTCCACTTT.

The chain has TRBV6-1 and TRBJ1-6; 8 nucleotides align to TRBD1. Losses at the gene ends were 4 bases for V and 5 bases for J; bases not matched to a gene: 19. The germline CDR1 and CDR2 sequences are MNHNS and SASEGT. The CDR3 contains 20 residues. The chain's CDR3 is CASSGKERTGRRGNNSPLHF. DNA of the CDR3: TGTGCCAGCAGTGGAAAGGAGAGGACAGGGCGGCGAGGAAATAATTCACCCCTCCACTTT.

CDR3 region: CASSNFRGQGAFSPQETQYF. For the CDR3, the DNA is TGCGCCAGCAGCAATTTCCGGGGACAGGGGGCATTTTCGCCACAAGAGACCCAGTACTTC. J is TRBJ2-5 and V is TRBV23-1; 12 bases line up with TRBD1. TRBV23-1 is recorded as an ORF, its role being uncertain. V shed 6 bases and J 2 bases; nucleotides not matched to a gene: 19. This CDR3 region has 20 residues.

The chain recombines TRBV11-2 with TRBJ2-1, with 7 bases identical to TRBD2. Germline V gene lookup returns CDR1 SGHAT and CDR2 FQNNGV. The CDR3 sequence is 16 residues long. V trimming: 4 bases; J trimming: 6 bases; junction bases outside the gene matches: 12. As DNA, the CDR3 is TGTGCCAGCAGCTCAACGAGAGCGGGAAGCCTCAATGAGCAGTTCTTC. This codes for CASSSTRAGSLNEQFF.

This chain uses TRBV28 with TRBJ1-1; TRBD1 might be the D (5 bases). CDR1 is MDHEN, CDR2 SYDVKM, per germline. The CDR3 has 15 residues. V lost 2 bases and J 3 bases, leaving 13 bases between the germline ends. The chain's CDR3 is CASSLAGAGHTEAFF. CDR3 in DNA: TGTGCCAGCAGTTTAGCTGGGGCAGGACACACTGAAGCTTTCTTT.

The chain recombines TRBV6-4 with TRBJ2-5, with D possibly being TRBD1 (5 bases). The length of the CDR3 is 15 residues. The V gene's germline CDR1 is MRHNA and CDR2 SNTAGT. With 5 bases removed from V and 4 bases from J, the gap between germline ends came to 17 bases. The CDR3 spells CASSLTDTPRETQYF. DNA for the CDR3: TGTGCCAGCAGTCTTACGGACACCCCCAGAGAGACCCAGTACTTC.

This chain links TRBV5-1 with TRBJ2-1, with D perhaps TRBD2 (5 bases). The germline V gene has CDR1 SGHRS and CDR2 YFSETQ. The CDR3 is made up of 12 amino acids. The ends were cut back, 0 bases at V and 9 bases at J, with 7 bases in the middle. In nucleotides, the CDR3 is TGCGCCAGCAGCTTGGAACTAGGTGAGCAGTTCTTC. It yields the protein CASSLELGEQFF.

This rearrangement joins TRBV7-9 to TRBJ2-1, with 10 positions matching TRBD1. CDR1 SEHNR and CDR2 FQNEAQ come from the germline V gene (reference sequence). This CDR3 comprises 16 residues. The junction had 9 bases not matched to a gene; V was cut back by 5 bases and J by 5 bases. CDR3 sequence reads: CASSTMGTGDHNEQFF. The CDR3, as DNA: TGTGCCAGCAGCACAATGGGGACAGGGGACCACAATGAGCAGTTCTTC. Using reference TRBV7-9 and TRBJ2-1 for the parts outside the CDR3, the full variable domain is DTGVSQNPRHKITKRGQNVTFRCDPISEHNRLYWYRQTLGQGPEFLTYFQNEAQLEKSRLLSDRFSAERPKGSFSTLEIQRTEQGDSAMYLCASSTMGTGDHNEQFFGPGTRLTVL.

The chain uses TRBV27 and TRBJ1-2, with 11 nucleotides matching TRBD1. V was pared by 1 base and J by 2 bases, with 15 bases of the junction left unmatched. Germline CDR1 reads MNHEY; CDR2 reads SMNVEV (reference sequence). The length of the CDR3 is 20 residues. CDR3 residues: CASSLYPIAGTGGGNYGYTF. For the CDR3, the DNA is TGTGCCAGCAGTTTATACCCTATCGCAGGGACAGGGGGAGGGAACTATGGCTACACCTTC.

Of note for this clone: A far more abundant clone sits one base away, making this likely a read error. The rearrangement joins TRBV7-2 to TRBJ2-7, with 8 bases that match TRBD2. Germline CDR1 reads SGHTA; CDR2 reads FQGNSA. There are 13 residues in the CDR3. Trimming cost V 3 bases and J 4 bases; bases outside gene matches: 2. The CDR3 loop reads CASSFGGRYEQYF. The CDR3 DNA is TGTGCCAGCAGCTTCGGCGGGAGGTACGAGCAGTACTTC.

This clone was seen only a few times. The V call is TRBV28, the J call TRBJ2-1, with D maybe TRBD2 (6 bases). The CDR3 totals 14 residues. CDR1 and CDR2 (germline): MDHEN, SYDVKM. Trimming shortened V by 2 bases and J by 9 bases, and 14 bases separated the two germline ends. The CDR3 DNA follows: TGTGCCAGCAGTTTACAAGGCTCCGGGGGTGAGCAGTTCTTC. As protein: CASSLQGSGGEQFF.

The chain recombines TRBV7-2 with TRBJ2-5; D remains ambiguous. CDR1 SGHTA and CDR2 FQGNSA come from the germline V gene. There are 15 residues in the CDR3. V lost 2 bases and J 2 bases, leaving 12 bases between the germline ends. CDR3 loop: CASSLKIPPQETQYF. The CDR3 coding sequence is TGTGCCAGCAGCTTAAAGATTCCCCCACAAGAGACCCAGTACTTC. The full variable domain, completed using reference TRBV7-2 and TRBJ2-5, is GAGVSQSPSNKVTEKGKDVELRCDPISGHTALYWYRQSLGQGLEFLIYFQGNSAPDKSGLPSDRFSAERTGGSVSTLTIQRTQQEDSAVYLCASSLKIPPQETQYFGPGTRLLVL.

CDR3 in DNA: TGCGCCAGCAGCTTGGCCTCGGGGCAGATCAATGAGCAGTTCTTC. The encoded protein is CASSLASGQINEQFF. V is TRBV5-1 and J is TRBJ2-1, with D perhaps TRBD1 or TRBD2 (5 bases each). V lost 0 bases and J 6 bases, leaving 13 bases between the germline ends. Germline V CDR1 and CDR2: SGHRS, YFSETQ. This CDR3 contains 15 residues.

A few counts support this clone. This chain links TRBV21-1 with TRBJ2-1; TRBD1 is taken as the D call from the table, unchecked against the DNA. TRBV21-1 is a known pseudogene. CDR3 length: 17 residues. CDR3 nucleotide sequence: TGTGCCAGCAGCAAAGCGGGGCGAAAGCCGACCTACAATGAGCAGTTCTTC. Amino acids: CASSKAGRKPTYNEQFF.

The chain recombines TRBV6-5 with TRBJ1-4; D is possibly TRBD1 (5 bases). V shed 6 bases and J shed 0 bases, with 8 bases lying between them. Germline CDR1 is MNHEY and CDR2 is SVGAGI. This CDR3 is built from 14 residues. CDR3 nucleotide sequence: TGTGCCAGCAGAAGACAGTCAACTAATGAAAAACTGTTTTTT. Its protein is CASRRQSTNEKLFF.

This CDR3 reads CASSLVLNNSPLHF. The CDR3 region has the DNA TGTGCCAGCAGCTTAGTCTTGAATAATTCACCCCTCCACTTT. The chain couples TRBV7-2 to TRBJ1-6; D not certain. Germline CDR1 is SGHTA and CDR2 is FQGNSA. This CDR3 is built from 14 residues. V was pared by 1 base and J by 5 bases, with 6 bases between. Looking up the rest from reference TRBV7-2 and TRBJ1-6 gives the full variable domain: GAGVSQSPSNKVTEKGKDVELRCDPISGHTALYWYRQSLGQGLEFLIYFQGNSAPDKSGLPSDRFSAERTGGSVSTLTIQRTQQEDSAVYLCASSLVLNNSPLHFGNGTRLTVT.